This T cell receptor beta chain stems from a study of response to subunit inactivated influenza vaccine. V lost 2 bases, J lost 1 base, and 8 bases lay in between. CDR3 size: 14 residues. A few counts support this clonotype. TCRdb redid the calling of the RT-PCR reads with MiXCR, one entry per CDR3 protein. Here the sample spans under 850,000 distinct CDR3 sequences, under 20% being singletons. The sequences come from PBMCs from blood, collected more than 4 days after vaccination. This clonotype was sampled from a man in his fifties who received an inactivated influenza vaccine. The J gene is TRBJ2-5, the V gene TRBV12-3 or TRBV12-4, with D perhaps being TRBD1 or TRBD2 (5 bases each). The CDR3 spells CASSLLRGQETQYF. For the CDR3, the DNA is TGTGCCAGCAGTTTACTGAGGGGCCAAGAGACCCAGTACTTC.